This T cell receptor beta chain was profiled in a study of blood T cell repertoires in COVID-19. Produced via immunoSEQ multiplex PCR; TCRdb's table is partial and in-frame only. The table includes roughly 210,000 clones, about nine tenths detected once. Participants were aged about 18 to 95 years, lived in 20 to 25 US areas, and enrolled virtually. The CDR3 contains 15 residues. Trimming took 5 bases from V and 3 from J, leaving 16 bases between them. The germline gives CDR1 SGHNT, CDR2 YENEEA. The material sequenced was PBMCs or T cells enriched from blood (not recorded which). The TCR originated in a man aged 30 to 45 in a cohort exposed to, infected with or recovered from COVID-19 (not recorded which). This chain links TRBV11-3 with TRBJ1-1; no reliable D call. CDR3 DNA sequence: TGTGCCAGCAGCCCAGGAGGAGGATTGGACACTGAAGCTTTCTTT. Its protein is CASSPGGGLDTEAFF.